This entry lists 24 T cell receptor beta chains sequenced from one sample in a study of control samples from healthy donors and cancer patients. Assay used: immunoSEQ multiplex PCR; TCRdb lists only in-frame clones, some missing. Among 130,000 to 150,000 clones listed, 89% were seen once. The sample consisted of blood. The receptors derive from a man aged 25-45 years in good health.

The chain uses TRBV9 and TRBJ1-1, with 7 bases fitting TRBD1. V shed 3 bases and J 6 bases; nucleotides not matched to a gene: 8. The CDR3 spans 14 residues. CDR1 and CDR2 from the germline V gene are SGDLS and YYNGEE. The CDR3: CASSGYRGSSEAFF. The CDR3 nucleotides are TGTGCCAGCAGCGGTTACAGGGGAAGCTCTGAAGCTTTCTTT.

This chain uses TRBV14 with TRBJ2-7; D uncertain. Germline V gene lookup returns CDR1 SGHDN and CDR2 FVKESK. V dropped 1 base and J dropped 6 bases, with 19 bases sitting between them. This CDR3 is built from 16 residues. The CDR3 loop reads CASSQAILQASGEQYF. The CDR3 nucleotides are TGTGCCAGCAGCCAAGCTATTCTCCAGGCTTCTGGCGAGCAGTACTTC.

As for this clone: The same CDR3 can be traced to other DNA sequences in this sample. The genes are TRBV6-1 and TRBJ2-7; 10 nucleotides agree with TRBD1. The CDR3 is made up of 14 amino acids. V shed 2 bases and J 4 bases; nucleotides not matched to a gene: 2. CDR1 and CDR2 (germline): MNHNS, SASEGT. CDR3 protein: CASSEWDRGYEQYF. The CDR3 bases are TGTGCCAGCAGTGAATGGGACAGGGGTTACGAGCAGTACTTC.

The chain joins TRBV4-1 to TRBJ1-2, with 8 nucleotides matching TRBD1. V shed 5 bases and J 4 bases; nucleotides not matched to a gene: 6. Germline values: CDR1 MGHRA, CDR2 YSYEKL. This CDR3 is 14 amino acids long. The CDR3: CASSVPTGVYGYTF. CDR3 DNA: TGCGCCAGCAGCGTCCCGACAGGGGTCTATGGCTACACCTTC.

This chain uses TRBV12-3 or TRBV12-4 with TRBJ2-3; D unresolved. This CDR3 comprises 12 residues. V dropped 7 bases and J dropped 6 bases, with 11 bases sitting between them. The CDR3 DNA follows: TGTGCCAGCACTTTCTTCCTGGATACGCAGTATTTT. Its translation is CASTFFLDTQYF.

V is TRBV30 and J is TRBJ1-2; 9 bases line up with TRBD1. V lost 3 bases and J lost 8; bases outside the gene matches: 10. The CDR3 has 14 amino acids. Germline CDR1 is GTSNPN and CDR2 is SVGIG (reference sequence). The CDR3 spells CAWRLQQGARGYTF. CDR3 nucleotide sequence: TGTGCCTGGAGACTACAACAGGGGGCCAGGGGCTACACCTTC. Full variable domain (missing parts from reference TRBV30 and TRBJ1-2): SQTIHQWPATLVQPVGSPLSLECTVEGTSNPNLYWYRQAAGRGLQLLFYSVGIGQISSEVPQNLSASRPQDRQFILSSKKLLLSDSGFYLCAWRLQQGARGYTFGSGTRLTVV.

This sequence joins TRBV5-6 and TRBJ1-3; 9 bases align to TRBD1. Germline V CDR1 and CDR2: SGHDT, YYEEEE. The CDR3 loop spans 14 amino acids. V dropped 3 bases and J dropped 3; count of bases not matched to a gene: 1. CDR3 nucleotides: TGTGCCAGCAGCTGGGACAGGGTTGGAAACACCATATATTTT. Translated, it gives CASSWDRVGNTIYF.

The J gene is TRBJ1-1, the V gene TRBV27, with TRBD1 matching over 9 bases. The CDR3 has 15 amino acids. The V gene's germline CDR1 is MNHEY and CDR2 SMNVEV (reference sequence). V gave up 6 bases and J gave up 2 bases; unmatched junction bases: 7. In DNA, the CDR3 is TGTGCCAGCAGCCTTACAGGGGGCCGAAACACTGAAGCTTTCTTT. Its protein is CASSLTGGRNTEAFF.

The CDR3 loop reads CASSPYREGARLVKHQPQHF. The CDR3, as DNA: TGTGCCAGCAGTCCTTACAGGGAAGGCGCGCGTTTGGTAAAACATCAGCCCCAGCATTTT. J is TRBJ1-5 and V is TRBV6-6; possible D gene TRBD1, 6 bases. From germline, CDR1 is MNHNY and CDR2 SVGAGI (reference sequence). Trimming shortened V by 5 bases and J by 5 bases, and 31 bases separated the two germline ends. This CDR3 is 20 amino acids long.

This rearrangement joins TRBV30 to TRBJ1-5; 7 bases match TRBD1. Germline V gene sequence: CDR1 GTSNPN, CDR2 SVGIG (reference sequence). The CDR3 has 15 residues. V lost 2 bases, J lost 6 bases, and 10 bases stayed unmatched. Written as DNA, the CDR3 is TGTGCCTGGAGTCCACGGACAGGAACTATTCAGCCCCAGCATTTT. Its translation: CAWSPRTGTIQPQHF.

V usage is TRBV6-6 and J usage is TRBJ2-1; D not certain. The CDR3 runs to 16 residues. Trimming removed 5 bases at V and 0 bases at J, with 14 bases between. Germline CDR1 and CDR2: MNHNY and SVGAGI (reference sequence). CDR3 sequence: CASSPGPGSSYNEQFF. The CDR3 DNA reads TGTGCCAGCAGTCCCGGCCCAGGCAGCTCCTACAATGAGCAGTTCTTC.

The chain combines TRBV4-1 with TRBJ2-3; tentatively, D is TRBD2 (6 bases). Germline-derived CDR1 and CDR2 are MGHRA and YSYEKL. V lost 4 bases, J lost 4 bases, and 12 bases lay in between. This CDR3 has 14 amino acids. The CDR3 here is CASSPYGSADTQYF. As DNA, the CDR3 is TGCGCCAGCAGCCCGTACGGGAGCGCAGATACGCAGTATTTT.

The chain joins TRBV19 to TRBJ2-7, with TRBD1 matching over 9 bases. The germline V gene has CDR1 LNHDA and CDR2 SQIVND (reference sequence). The CDR3 is 16 amino acids. Losses at the gene ends were 4 bases for V and 2 bases for J; bases not matched to a gene: 9. The CDR3 region is CASSTQGQGLPYEQYF. The CDR3 DNA reads TGTGCCAGTAGTACACAGGGACAGGGCCTTCCCTACGAGCAGTACTTC. Using reference TRBV19 and TRBJ2-7 for the parts outside the CDR3, the full variable domain is DGGITQSPKYLFRKEGQNVTLSCEQNLNHDAMYWYRQDPGQGLRLIYYSQIVNDFQKGDIAEGYSVSREKKESFPLTVTSAQKNPTAFYLCASSTQGQGLPYEQYFGPGTRLTVT.

The chain joins TRBV19 to TRBJ2-6, with D perhaps TRBD1 (5 bases). V dropped 0 bases and J dropped 5 bases, with 14 bases sitting between them. CDR1 and CDR2 from the germline V gene are LNHDA and SQIVND (reference sequence). The CDR3 spans 17 residues. The CDR3 bases are TGTGCCAGTAGTATAGAGGGCCGCAGGGCTTGGGCCAACGTCCTGACTTTC. Amino acids: CASSIEGRRAWANVLTF. Full variable domain (missing parts from reference TRBV19 and TRBJ2-6): DGGITQSPKYLFRKEGQNVTLSCEQNLNHDAMYWYRQDPGQGLRLIYYSQIVNDFQKGDIAEGYSVSREKKESFPLTVTSAQKNPTAFYLCASSIEGRRAWANVLTFGAGSRLTVL.

This clone has just a few counts. The chain employs TRBV2 and TRBJ2-3, with D tentatively TRBD1 or TRBD2 (5 bases each). The CDR3 is 12 amino acids. Trimming took 4 bases from V and 4 from J, leaving 6 bases between them. The V gene's germline CDR1 is SNHLY and CDR2 FYNNEI. The CDR3 sequence: CASSGDADTQYF. The CDR3 region has the DNA TGTGCCAGCAGTGGGGACGCAGATACGCAGTATTTT.

The chain recombines TRBV10-3 with TRBJ1-3; D uncertain. The germline V gene has CDR1 ENHRY and CDR2 SYGVKD. V dropped 6 bases and J dropped 0 bases, with 9 bases sitting between them. The CDR3 totals 14 residues. The CDR3 DNA reads TGTGCCATCAGGACGGCGGGCTCTGGAAACACCATATATTTT. It specifies CAIRTAGSGNTIYF.

This sequence joins TRBV9 and TRBJ2-3; 8 bases match TRBD2. The CDR3 has 15 amino acids. Germline V lookup: CDR1 SGDLS, CDR2 YYNGEE. With V trimmed by 0 bases and J by 4 bases, 4 bases remained unmatched. This CDR3 is CASSVAGTSADTQYF. The CDR3 DNA is TGTGCCAGCAGCGTAGCAGGGACTAGTGCAGATACGCAGTATTTT.

V and J are TRBV5-5 and TRBJ2-7, with 10 bases fitting TRBD1. This CDR3 has 12 amino acids. CDR1 SGHKS and CDR2 YYEKEE come from the germline V gene (reference sequence). J was trimmed by 6 bases and V by 4 bases; bases with no gene match: 1. In DNA, the CDR3 is TGTGCCAGCAGCCGGGACAGGGGCGAGCAGTACTTC. It specifies CASSRDRGEQYF.

The chain recombines TRBV3-1 (or the pseudogene TRBV3-2) with TRBJ1-5, with D tentatively TRBD1 (5 bases). The germline CDR1 and CDR2 sequences are LGHDT and YNNKEL (reference sequence). The ends were cut back, 4 bases at V and 2 bases at J, with 18 bases in the middle. This CDR3 region has 17 residues. The CDR3 loop is CASSPDGRQGGNQPQHF. The CDR3, as DNA: TGTGCCAGCAGCCCCGACGGTCGGCAGGGCGGCAATCAGCCCCAGCATTTT.

The chain employs TRBV4-3 and TRBJ2-3; 9 positions match TRBD2. Trimming removed 0 bases from V and 4 bases from J; junction bases left unmatched: 11. The CDR3 contains 18 residues. The germline gives CDR1 LGHNA, CDR2 YSLEER. The CDR3 region is CASSQDIPSGMNADTQYF. CDR3 DNA: TGCGCCAGCAGCCAAGATATTCCTAGCGGGATGAACGCAGATACGCAGTATTTT.

This chain joins TRBV4-1 and TRBJ2-3, with TRBD1 matching over 8 bases. Germline lookup yields CDR1 MGHRA and CDR2 YSYEKL. Losses at the gene ends were 1 base for V and 10 bases for J; bases not matched to a gene: 7. CDR3 size: 14 residues. In nucleotides, the CDR3 is TGCGCCAGCAGCCAAGTGCAGGGGGCAGGCTCGCAGTATTTT. Its protein product is CASSQVQGAGSQYF.

The chain uses TRBV2 and TRBJ1-4; a weak D match, TRBD1 (5 bases). Trimming took 8 bases from V and 0 from J, leaving 13 bases between them. CDR3 length: 15 amino acids. Per germline, CDR1 SNHLY and CDR2 FYNNEI. CDR3 region: CASSAQGATNEKLFF. The CDR3 DNA reads as TGTGCCAGCTCCGCCCAGGGTGCAACTAATGAAAAACTGTTTTTT.

The chain combines TRBV9 with TRBJ2-5; D remains unclear. V was pared by 0 bases and J by 0 bases, with 9 bases between. Germline CDR1 is SGDLS and CDR2 is YYNGEE. This CDR3 is 15 amino acids long. The CDR3 spells CASSVDGTNQETQYF. The CDR3 DNA reads TGTGCCAGCAGCGTAGACGGTACAAACCAAGAGACCCAGTACTTC.

This chain joins TRBV3-1 (or the pseudogene TRBV3-2) and TRBJ1-1; D not resolved. In germline, CDR1 is LGHDT, CDR2 YNNKEL (reference sequence). The V gene lost 4 bases and the J gene lost 6 bases, with 9 bases spanning the gap. The CDR3 covers 12 residues. CDR3 in amino acids: CASSPGWPEAFF. The CDR3 DNA reads as TGTGCCAGCAGCCCGGGGTGGCCTGAAGCTTTCTTT.